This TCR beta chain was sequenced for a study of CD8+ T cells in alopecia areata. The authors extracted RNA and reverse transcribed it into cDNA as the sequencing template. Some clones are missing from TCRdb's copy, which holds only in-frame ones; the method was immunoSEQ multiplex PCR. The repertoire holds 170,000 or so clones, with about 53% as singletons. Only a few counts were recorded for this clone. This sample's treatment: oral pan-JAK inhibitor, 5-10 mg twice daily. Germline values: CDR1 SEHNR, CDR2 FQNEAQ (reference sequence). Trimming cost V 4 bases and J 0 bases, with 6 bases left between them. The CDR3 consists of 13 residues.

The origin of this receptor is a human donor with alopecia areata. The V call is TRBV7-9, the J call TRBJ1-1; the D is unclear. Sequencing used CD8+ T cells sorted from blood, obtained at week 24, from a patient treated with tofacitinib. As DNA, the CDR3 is TGTGCCAGCAGCTCATCGCTGAACACTGAAGCTTTCTTT. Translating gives CASSSSLNTEAFF. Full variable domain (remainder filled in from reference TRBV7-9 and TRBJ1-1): DTGVSQNPRHKITKRGQNVTFRCDPISEHNRLYWYRQTLGQGPEFLTYFQNEAQLEKSRLLSDRFSAERPKGSFSTLEIQRTEQGDSAMYLCASSSSLNTEAFFGQGTRLTVV.